This T cell receptor beta chain was captured by sequencing in a study of shared clonotypes between healthy human individuals. Study conclusions and caveats: Non-shared clonotypes were found to have lower generation probabilities than the clonotypes that were shared by all four of the sorted-subset donors. Shared across a few donors were roughly 5% of the naive CD4 clonotypes.

Per germline, CDR1 SEHNR and CDR2 FQNEAQ (reference sequence). The CDR3 spans 13 residues. V lost 5 bases to trimming and J lost 2 bases, with 9 bases between them. All the donors were Caucasian adults who lived in Nashville, Tennessee. At the deep level, the assay was run. Profiled with immunoSEQ multiplex PCR; TCRdb holds only in-frame clones, not every one. Among some 1.4 million clones listed, approximately 97% were seen once. With regard to this clone: What it recognizes is unknown.

The rearrangement joins TRBV7-9 to TRBJ1-2; no clear D gene. This sequence was found in a man aged 30-40 years in good health. Source material: naive CD4+ T cells sorted from blood. As to subset: CD45RA+ positively selected. The DNA for the CDR3 is TGTGCCAGCAGCGCTCCGGCGAACTATGGCTACACCTTC. Its protein product is CASSAPANYGYTF.